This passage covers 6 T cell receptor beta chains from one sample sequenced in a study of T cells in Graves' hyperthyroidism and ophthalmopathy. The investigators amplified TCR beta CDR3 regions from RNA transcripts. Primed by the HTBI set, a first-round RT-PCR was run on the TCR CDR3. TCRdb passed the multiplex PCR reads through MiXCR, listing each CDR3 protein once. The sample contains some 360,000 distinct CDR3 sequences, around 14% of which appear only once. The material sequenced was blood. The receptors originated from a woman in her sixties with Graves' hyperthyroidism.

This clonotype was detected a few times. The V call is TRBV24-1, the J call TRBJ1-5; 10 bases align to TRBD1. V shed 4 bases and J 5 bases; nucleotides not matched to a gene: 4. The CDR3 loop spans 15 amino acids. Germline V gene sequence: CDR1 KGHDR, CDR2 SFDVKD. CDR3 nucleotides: TGTGCCACCAGTGACAGACAGGGGGCCCATCAGCCCCAGCATTTT. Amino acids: CATSDRQGAHQPQHF.

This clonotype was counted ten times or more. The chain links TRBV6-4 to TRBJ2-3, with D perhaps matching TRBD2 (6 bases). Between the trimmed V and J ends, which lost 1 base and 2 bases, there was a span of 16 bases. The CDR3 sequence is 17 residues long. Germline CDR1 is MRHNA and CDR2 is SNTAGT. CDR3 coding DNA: TGTGCCAGCAGTGACTTCGGAGGGAGGATTAACACAGATACGCAGTATTTT. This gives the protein CASSDFGGRINTDTQYF.

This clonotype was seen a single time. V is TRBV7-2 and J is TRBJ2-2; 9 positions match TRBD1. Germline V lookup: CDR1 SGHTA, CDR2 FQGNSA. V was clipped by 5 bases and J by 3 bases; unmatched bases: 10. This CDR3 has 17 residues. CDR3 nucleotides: TGTGCCAGCAGCCACGGAACCGGGACAGGGCACACCGGGGAGCTGTTTTTT. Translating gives CASSHGTGTGHTGELFF.

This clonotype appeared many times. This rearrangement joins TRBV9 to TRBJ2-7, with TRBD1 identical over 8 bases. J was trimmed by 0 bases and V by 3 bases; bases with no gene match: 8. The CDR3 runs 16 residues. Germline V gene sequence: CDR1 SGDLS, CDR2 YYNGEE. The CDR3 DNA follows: TGTGCCAGCAGCGCCACCGGGACAGGTCTCTCCTACGAGCAGTACTTC. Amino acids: CASSATGTGLSYEQYF.

CDR3 residues: CSVDRTDEQFF. CDR3 coding DNA: TGCAGCGTTGATCGGACGGATGAGCAGTTCTTC. The chain links TRBV29-1 to TRBJ2-1; D gene ambiguous. This CDR3 is 11 amino acids long. V shed 3 bases and J shed 8 bases, with 8 bases lying between them. Per the germline V gene, CDR1 is SQVTM and CDR2 is ANQGSEA.

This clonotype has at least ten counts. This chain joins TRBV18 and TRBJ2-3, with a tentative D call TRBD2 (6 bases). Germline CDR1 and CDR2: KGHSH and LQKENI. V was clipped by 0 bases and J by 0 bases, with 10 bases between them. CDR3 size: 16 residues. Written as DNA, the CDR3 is TGTGCCAGCTCACCACCGACGGGAGCGAGCACAGATACGCAGTATTTT. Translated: CASSPPTGASTDTQYF.